The next 24 T cell receptor beta chains were all read from a single sample in a study of blood T cell repertoires in COVID-19. Produced via immunoSEQ multiplex PCR; TCRdb's table is partial and in-frame only. In the table there are 150,000 to 250,000 clones, approximately 83% of which are singletons. Sequencing used PBMCs or T cells enriched from blood (not recorded which). The source is a man between 35 and 55 years old who had recovered from COVID-19.

This clone has only a few counts. The chain uses TRBV6-4 and TRBJ1-1; no firm D call. Germline CDR1 reads MRHNA; CDR2 reads SNTAGT. The CDR3 has 13 residues. V lost 0 bases to trimming and J lost 1 base, with 3 bases between them. CDR3 bases: TGTGCCAGCAGTGACTCGGCGAACACTGAAGCTTTCTTT. It encodes CASSDSANTEAFF.

The J gene is TRBJ1-2, the V gene TRBV27; D remains unclear. The CDR3 has 16 residues. The V and J ends lost 4 bases and 7 bases respectively, with 22 bases between them. In germline, CDR1 is MNHEY, CDR2 SMNVEV (reference sequence). Here the CDR3 reads CASSSGEGLQRRGYTF. The CDR3 bases are TGTGCCAGCAGTTCCGGTGAAGGACTCCAACGGCGTGGCTACACCTTC.

This chain's CDR3 is CASSTTYEQYF. Written as DNA, the CDR3 is TGTGCCAGCTCAACTACATACGAGCAGTACTTC. J is TRBJ2-7 and V is TRBV2, with D unclear. The CDR3 runs 11 residues. Germline-derived CDR1 and CDR2 are SNHLY and FYNNEI. The V end lost 8 bases, the J end lost 4 bases, and 9 bases lay between the germline ends.

The V gene is TRBV6-2 or TRBV6-3, the J gene TRBJ2-7, with 8 nucleotides matching TRBD2. CDR1 MNHEY and CDR2 SVGEGT come from the germline V gene. Trimming cost V 2 bases and J 6 bases; bases outside gene matches: 9. The CDR3 is 15 amino acids. CDR3 sequence (DNA): TGTGCCAGCAGTTACGGAGTAGCGGGGTGGGGCGAGCAGTACTTC. This codes for CASSYGVAGWGEQYF.

The chain uses TRBV28 and TRBJ1-2; maybe TRBD1 (5 bases). The CDR3 length is 13 residues. Germline CDR1 reads MDHEN; CDR2 reads SYDVKM. The ends were cut back, 5 bases at V and 1 base at J, with 8 bases in the middle. The CDR3 DNA reads TGTGCCAGCAGTACAGGAATTAACTATGGCTACACCTTC. As protein: CASSTGINYGYTF.

The CDR3 region is CATTEMRESGYTF. CDR3 nucleotide sequence: TGTGCCACTACGGAGATGAGGGAAAGTGGCTACACCTTC. This rearrangement joins TRBV19 to TRBJ1-2; D is ambiguous. The germline V gene encodes CDR1 LNHDA and CDR2 SQIVND (reference sequence). V gave up 10 bases and J gave up 7 bases, with 19 bases separating them. The CDR3 spans 13 residues.

This clone occurred once. The CDR3 region has the DNA TGTGCCAGCAGCCAAGAAACAGGGGTGACTGAAGCTTTCTTT. Its protein product is CASSQETGVTEAFF. The rearrangement uses TRBV3-1 (or the pseudogene TRBV3-2) and TRBJ1-1; 7 nucleotides agree with TRBD1. The J segment lost 5 bases and the V segment lost 0 bases, leaving 3 bases of the junction unmatched. In germline, CDR1 is LGHDT, CDR2 YNNKEL (reference sequence). The CDR3 runs to 14 residues.

The rearrangement links TRBV29-1 to TRBJ1-3; the D is unclear. CDR1 SQVTM and CDR2 ANQGSEA come from the germline V gene. The CDR3 is made up of 13 amino acids. V was clipped by 6 bases and J by 0 bases, with 9 bases between them. The DNA for the CDR3 is TGCAGCGTCGTGGGCTACTCTGGAAACACCATATATTTT. Translating it yields CSVVGYSGNTIYF.

The chain has TRBV4-2 and TRBJ2-5, with 8 positions matching TRBD2. V dropped 4 bases and J dropped 0; count of bases not matched to a gene: 7. The CDR3 spans 16 residues. Germline CDR1 is LGHNA and CDR2 is YNFKEQ. CDR3 loop: CASSPLSGGYQETQYF. The CDR3, as DNA: TGTGCCAGCAGCCCCTTGAGCGGGGGTTACCAAGAGACCCAGTACTTC.

The V gene is TRBV4-3, the J gene TRBJ1-6; TRBD1 matches at 8 bases. CDR3 length: 15 amino acids. Per germline, CDR1 LGHNA and CDR2 YSLEER. Trimming removed 0 bases from V and 9 bases from J; junction bases left unmatched: 4. The CDR3 DNA follows: TGCGCCAGCAGCCAAGAAGCAGGGGGCACTTCACCCCTCCACTTT. It yields the protein CASSQEAGGTSPLHF.

This clone came up once. The rearrangement links TRBV27 to TRBJ2-1; D perhaps matches TRBD2 (6 bases). The V end was cut by 7 bases, the J end by 2 bases, with 9 bases between. This CDR3 is built from 13 residues. Germline lookup yields CDR1 MNHEY and CDR2 SMNVEV (reference sequence). CDR3 sequence: CASMGGAYNEQFF. The CDR3, as DNA: TGTGCCAGCATGGGCGGGGCCTACAATGAGCAGTTCTTC.

The genes are TRBV5-8 and TRBJ2-1, with TRBD2 identical over 12 bases. This CDR3 region has 14 residues. Trimming cost V 0 bases and J 12 bases; bases outside gene matches: 4. Germline V gene sequence: CDR1 SGHTS, CDR2 YDEGEE. The CDR3 DNA reads as TGTGCCAGCAGCTTGGTACTAGCGGGGGGATCGCAGTTCTTC. Protein sequence: CASSLVLAGGSQFF.

The rearrangement joins TRBV9 to TRBJ2-3; weak D call: TRBD1 (5 bases). The CDR3 runs 16 residues. V lost 0 bases and J lost 1, with 12 bases in between. Germline CDR1 and CDR2: SGDLS and YYNGEE. Here the CDR3 DNA reads TGTGCCAGCAGCGTAGGGGCAGTCAGGGGCACAGATACGCAGTATTTT. Amino acid sequence: CASSVGAVRGTDTQYF.

V is TRBV10-2 and J is TRBJ2-2, with a weak D call TRBD1 (6 bases). This CDR3 region has 14 residues. The germline V and J ends were trimmed by 5 bases and 3 bases, with 10 bases remaining between them. Per the germline V gene, CDR1 is WSHSY and CDR2 is SAAADI. CDR3 protein: CASSWDTDTGELFF. The DNA for the CDR3 is TGCGCCAGCAGTTGGGACACGGACACCGGGGAGCTGTTTTTT.

CDR3 residues: CASSQEVGSGAFHEQYF. The CDR3 DNA reads as TGTGCCAGCAGCCAAGAAGTCGGGTCAGGGGCCTTCCACGAGCAGTACTTC. The chain links TRBV3-1 (or the pseudogene TRBV3-2) to TRBJ2-7; D is possibly TRBD1 (6 bases). The CDR3 totals 17 residues. Trimming pared 0 bases from V and 5 bases from J, leaving 20 bases between. CDR1 LGHDT and CDR2 YNNKEL come from the germline V gene (reference sequence).

The gene calls are TRBV7-2 and TRBJ2-5, with 8 bases aligning to TRBD2. The CDR3 extends over 15 amino acids. Trimming cost V 3 bases and J 5 bases; bases outside gene matches: 8. Germline V gene lookup returns CDR1 SGHTA and CDR2 FQGNSA. The CDR3 reads CASSFRGGPGETQYF. DNA of the CDR3: TGTGCCAGCAGCTTCCGCGGGGGGCCCGGGGAGACCCAGTACTTC.

The rearrangement joins TRBV24-1 to TRBJ1-1; 9 bases are shared with TRBD1. V was clipped by 3 bases and J by 3 bases; unmatched bases: 4. The germline CDR1 and CDR2 sequences are KGHDR and SFDVKD. The CDR3 loop spans 15 amino acids. This CDR3 is CATSDPRTGDTEAFF. For the CDR3, the DNA is TGTGCCACCAGTGATCCGCGGACAGGGGACACTGAAGCTTTCTTT.

This chain uses TRBV5-1 with TRBJ1-2; TRBD1 is a possible D gene (5 bases). The CDR3 spans 14 residues. Germline V gene data show CDR1 as SGHRS and CDR2 as YFSETQ. V was shortened by 0 bases and J by 4 bases, with 10 bases between the two germline ends. The CDR3 DNA reads as TGCGCCAGCAGCTTGGTGTCAGGGATCTATGGCTACACCTTC. The encoded protein is CASSLVSGIYGYTF.

The CDR3 reads CASSYSLQGYYEQYF. DNA of the CDR3: TGTGCCAGCAGTTACTCGTTACAGGGATACTACGAGCAGTACTTC. The chain carries TRBV6-2 or TRBV6-3 and TRBJ2-7; the D gene is possibly TRBD1 (6 bases). The CDR3 covers 15 residues. The V end lost 0 bases, the J end lost 3 bases, and 12 bases lay between the germline ends. Germline CDR1 and CDR2: MNHEY and SVGEGT.

This chain joins TRBV5-4 and TRBJ1-2; D may be TRBD1 (5 bases). The V gene lost 4 bases and the J gene lost 2 bases, with 9 bases spanning the gap. The CDR3 sequence is 13 residues long. Germline V gives CDR1 SGHNT, CDR2 YYREEE (reference sequence). CDR3 sequence: CASSVGENYGYTF. In DNA form, the CDR3 reads TGTGCCAGCAGCGTGGGGGAGAACTATGGCTACACCTTC.

This clone was seen once. This chain joins TRBV7-9 and TRBJ1-2; the D gene is possibly TRBD1 (6 bases). Trimming removed 1 base at V and 2 bases at J, with 8 bases between. The germline gives CDR1 SEHNR, CDR2 FQNEAQ (reference sequence). The CDR3 totals 14 residues. CDR3 nucleotide sequence: TGTGCCAGCAGCTTAGATAGGGGGAACTATGGCTACACCTTC. Amino acid sequence: CASSLDRGNYGYTF.

CDR3 region: CASLAKTTRQYF. CDR3 DNA: TGTGCCAGCTTAGCCAAAACTACGAGGCAGTACTTC. This chain uses TRBV7-7 with TRBJ2-7, with no clear D. The CDR3 contains 12 residues. Germline CDR1 SSHAT, CDR2 FNYEAQ (reference sequence). Trimming pared 8 bases from V and 9 bases from J, leaving 17 bases between.

V gene TRBV24-1 combines with J gene TRBJ2-2; no clear D gene. The CDR3 is 15 amino acids. V lost 3 bases and J 0 bases, leaving 7 bases between the germline ends. Germline lookup yields CDR1 KGHDR and CDR2 SFDVKD. The CDR3 nucleotides read TGTGCCACCAGTGATATCGACACGAACACCGGGGAGCTGTTTTTT. It encodes CATSDIDTNTGELFF.

J is TRBJ1-6 and V is TRBV2, with TRBD1 matching 8 bases. V dropped 5 bases and J dropped 10; count of bases not matched to a gene: 7. The CDR3 consists of 14 residues. In germline, CDR1 is SNHLY, CDR2 FYNNEI. This chain's CDR3 is CASSPTGESSPLHF. Written as DNA, the CDR3 is TGTGCCAGCAGTCCGACAGGGGAGAGCTCACCCCTCCACTTT.